The 20 T cell receptor beta chains given below trace back to one sample, sequenced in a study of human T cells and chemical hapten exposure. TCRdb recomputed calls from the RACE reads with MiXCR, one row per CDR3 protein. The table lists about 120,000 distinct CDR3 sequences, 9% to 13% of them singletons. As to time point: patch test 1, 2 weeks after DPC sensitization. Stated treatment: therapeutic diphenylcyclopropenone sensitization with weekly scalp DPC. This material consisted of whole blood, taken in connection with sensitization to the hapten diphenylcyclopropenone (DPC). The receptors shown here come from a woman in her forties or fifties with alopecia areata. Some clones in this sample may be carry-over from other donors' samples.

With respect to this clonotype: This may come from a read error, since a much larger clone is one base off. The conserved final phenylalanine or tryptophan is absent from the CDR3, which likely points to a read error. This chain uses TRBV12-3 or TRBV12-4 with TRBJ1-1; D is perhaps TRBD1 (6 bases). V lost 2 bases, J lost 3 bases, and 13 bases lay in between. This CDR3 spans 15 amino acids. CDR3 protein: CASSLRGSPDTEAFL. The CDR3 region has the DNA TGTGCCAGCAGTTTAAGGGGGAGTCCGGACACTGAAGCTTTCCTT.

This sequence joins TRBV27 and TRBJ1-1, with 7 positions matching TRBD1. This CDR3 has 14 residues. Germline loops: CDR1 MNHEY, CDR2 SMNVEV (reference sequence). V lost 8 bases, J lost 7 bases, and 13 bases stayed unmatched. In nucleotides, the CDR3 is TGTGCCAGCCACCCACAGGGGAGTTTTGGTGAAGCTTTCTTT. This gives the protein CASHPQGSFGEAFF.

The CDR3 DNA sequence: TGCGCCAGCAGCGAGCCGGGCAGCATGAACACTGAAGCTTTCTTT. Translation: CASSEPGSMNTEAFF. The chain links TRBV4-1 to TRBJ1-1; D gene ambiguous. Germline values: CDR1 MGHRA, CDR2 YSYEKL. V lost 5 bases, J lost 0 bases, and 13 bases lay in between. There are 15 residues in the CDR3.

CDR3 DNA: TGTGCCAGCAGCGAGAAAACTGAAGCTTTCTTT. Translating gives CASSEKTEAFF. The V call is TRBV7-9, the J call TRBJ1-1; no clear D gene. V lost 5 bases and J lost 5, with 6 bases in between. The CDR3 has 11 residues. Germline CDR1 and CDR2: SEHNR and FQNEAQ (reference sequence). Looking up the rest from reference TRBV7-9 and TRBJ1-1 gives the full variable domain: DTGVSQNPRHKITKRGQNVTFRCDPISEHNRLYWYRQTLGQGPEFLTYFQNEAQLEKSRLLSDRFSAERPKGSFSTLEIQRTEQGDSAMYLCASSEKTEAFFGQGTRLTVV.

In this sample, this clonotype turned up many times. This chain joins TRBV4-3 and TRBJ1-2; D gene ambiguous. The CDR3 totals 12 residues. Germline V gives CDR1 LGHNA, CDR2 YSLEER. V gave up 0 bases and J gave up 2 bases, with 1 base separating them. The CDR3 region has the DNA TGCGCCAGCAGCCAAGAAAACTATGGCTACACCTTC. Its translation is CASSQENYGYTF.

This clonotype has a handful of counts. The chain carries TRBV11-2 and TRBJ2-5, with 10 bases matching TRBD1. The CDR3 loop spans 14 amino acids. Germline CDR1 and CDR2: SGHAT and FQNNGV. The J segment lost 5 bases and the V segment lost 7 bases, leaving 7 bases of the junction unmatched. CDR3 region: CASIPGTGVETQYF. The CDR3 bases are TGTGCCAGCATCCCCGGGACAGGGGTGGAGACCCAGTACTTC.

This chain links TRBV25-1 with TRBJ1-2, with 7 bases fitting TRBD1. Germline V gives CDR1 MGHDK, CDR2 SYGVNS. There are 13 residues in the CDR3. V was pared by 8 bases and J by 3 bases, with 6 bases of the junction left unmatched. This chain's CDR3 is CASQGGADYGYTF. In DNA form, the CDR3 reads TGTGCCAGCCAAGGGGGCGCGGACTATGGCTACACCTTC.

This chain links TRBV20-1 with TRBJ2-7; no clear D. Trimming pared 0 bases from V and 0 bases from J, leaving 6 bases between. The CDR3 contains 13 residues. Germline loops: CDR1 DFQATT, CDR2 SNEGSKA (reference sequence). This CDR3 reads CSARDSTSYEQYF. In DNA, the CDR3 is TGCAGTGCTAGAGATTCGACCTCCTACGAGCAGTACTTC.

This clonotype was found a few times. This chain connects TRBV7-9 to TRBJ2-2; 7 positions match TRBD2. CDR3 length equals 19 residues. Germline assignment: CDR1 SEHNR and CDR2 FQNEAQ (reference sequence). V gave up 2 bases and J gave up 0 bases; unmatched junction bases: 12. Written as DNA, the CDR3 is TGTGCCAGCAGCTTAAGTTTGGGAAGAGCGGGGTCGAACACCGGGGAGCTGTTTTTT. Protein product: CASSLSLGRAGSNTGELFF.

This clonotype has a count of ten or more. This sequence joins TRBV6-6 and TRBJ2-3, with 8 bases matching TRBD1. CDR1 MNHNY and CDR2 SVGAGI come from the germline V gene (reference sequence). This CDR3 spans 15 amino acids. J was trimmed by 0 bases and V by 5 bases; bases with no gene match: 4. CDR3 residues: CASSRDRTSTDTQYF. The DNA for the CDR3 is TGTGCCAGCAGTCGGGACAGGACAAGCACAGATACGCAGTATTTT.

This clonotype has a count of ten or more. The J gene is TRBJ1-1, the V gene TRBV4-1; D is unclear. The germline gives CDR1 MGHRA, CDR2 YSYEKL. Trimming left V 1 base short and J 7 bases short, with 16 bases between. The CDR3 contains 15 residues. CDR3 region: CASSQVRYRAHEAFF. The CDR3 region has the DNA TGCGCCAGCAGCCAAGTCCGGTACAGAGCTCATGAAGCTTTCTTT.

The chain recombines TRBV28 with TRBJ2-7; D is uncertain. In germline, CDR1 is MDHEN, CDR2 SYDVKM. V lost 5 bases and J 2 bases, leaving 10 bases between the germline ends. This CDR3 is 13 amino acids long. The CDR3 nucleotides read TGTGCCAGCAGTCTCCGGCCAACCTACGAGCAGTACTTC. This translates into CASSLRPTYEQYF.

This rearrangement joins TRBV28 to TRBJ2-1; TRBD2 is a possible D gene (7 bases). Germline values: CDR1 MDHEN, CDR2 SYDVKM. The CDR3 is 10 amino acids. V was trimmed by 11 bases and J by 12 bases, leaving 14 bases between them. The CDR3 DNA follows: TGTGCCGCGGGGGACATCGGGCAGTTCTTC. Translated, it gives CAAGDIGQFF.

The table lists this clonotype with a few counts. CDR3 amino acids: CASSLVGAGGYQETQYF. CDR3 bases: TGCGCCAGCAGCTTGGTCGGTGCGGGGGGATACCAAGAGACCCAGTACTTC. This chain links TRBV5-1 with TRBJ2-5; 8 nucleotides line up with TRBD2. The junction had 7 bases not matched to a gene; V was cut back by 0 bases and J by 0 bases. Per the germline V gene, CDR1 is SGHRS and CDR2 is YFSETQ. The CDR3 has 17 amino acids.

The CDR3 nucleotides read TGTGCCAGCACCGGGACAGGGGATTCACCCCTCCACTTT. Translating it yields CASTGTGDSPLHF. The genes are TRBV18 and TRBJ1-6, with 10 positions matching TRBD1. The germline V gene encodes CDR1 KGHSH and CDR2 LQKENI. V lost 8 bases, J lost 8 bases, and 3 bases stayed unmatched. The CDR3 sequence is 13 residues long.

This clonotype was seen a handful of times. The chain uses TRBV5-6 and TRBJ1-6, with D possibly matching TRBD1 (5 bases). The CDR3 has 14 residues. The germline V and J ends were trimmed by 4 bases and 9 bases, with 14 bases remaining between them. Looked up from germline, CDR1 is SGHDT and CDR2 is YYEEEE. CDR3 region: CASSRREASSPLHF. CDR3 coding DNA: TGTGCCAGCAGCCGCAGGGAGGCAAGTTCACCCCTCCACTTT.

There are many counts of this clonotype. Sequence at one end of the junction differs from germline and may be a read error. J is TRBJ1-1 and V is TRBV29-1; the D is unclear. Germline-derived CDR1 and CDR2 are SQVTM and ANQGSEA. The CDR3 is 14 residues long. CDR3 amino acids: CSAANRQGHTEAFF. The CDR3 DNA reads as TGCAGCGCTGCTAATAGACAAGGTCACACCGAAGCTTTCTTT.

This clonotype was recorded many times. The chain uses TRBV6-1 and TRBJ1-1, with D possibly TRBD1 on 5 matching bases. Deletions cut 8 bases from V and 1 base from J, with 11 bases between. The CDR3 has 13 residues. CDR1 is MNHNS, CDR2 SASEGT, per germline. The CDR3 nucleotides are TGTGCCAGCTCATCACAGGAGAACACTGAAGCTTTCTTT. Its translation is CASSSQENTEAFF.

The chain is built from TRBV10-3 and TRBJ2-2; no clear D gene. Trimming took off 0 bases at V and 6 bases at J, with 8 bases between the two ends. CDR1 and CDR2 from the germline V gene are ENHRY and SYGVKD. The CDR3 sequence is 14 residues long. In DNA, the CDR3 is TGTGCCATCAGTGAGTCGGCCGGTGCCGGGGAGCTGTTTTTT. Protein product: CAISESAGAGELFF.

This clonotype has just a few counts. V gene TRBV12-3 or TRBV12-4 combines with J gene TRBJ2-7; no definite D call. The CDR3 length is 11 residues. V was trimmed by 7 bases and J by 2 bases, leaving 6 bases between them. The CDR3 DNA sequence: TGTGCCAGCAAGCGTGCCTACGAGCAGTACTTC. It specifies CASKRAYEQYF.